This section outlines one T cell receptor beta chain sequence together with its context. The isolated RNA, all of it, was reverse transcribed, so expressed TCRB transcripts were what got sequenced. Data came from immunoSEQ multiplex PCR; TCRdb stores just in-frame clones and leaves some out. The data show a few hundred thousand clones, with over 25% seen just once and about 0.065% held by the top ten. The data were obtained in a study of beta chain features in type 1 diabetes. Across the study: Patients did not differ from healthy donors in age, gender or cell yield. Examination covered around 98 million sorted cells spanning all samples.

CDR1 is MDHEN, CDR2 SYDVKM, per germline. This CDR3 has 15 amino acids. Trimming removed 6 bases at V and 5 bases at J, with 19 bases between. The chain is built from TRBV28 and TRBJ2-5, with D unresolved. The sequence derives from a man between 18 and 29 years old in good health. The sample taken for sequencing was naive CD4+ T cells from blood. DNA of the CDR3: TGTGCCAGCAGGCCGACGGAAGTTCTGGGGGAGACCCAGTACTTC. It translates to CASRPTEVLGETQYF. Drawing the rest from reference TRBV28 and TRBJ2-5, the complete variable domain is DVKVTQSSRYLVKRTGEKVFLECVQDMDHENMFWYRQDPGLGLRLIYFSYDVKMKEKGDIPEGYSVSREKKERFSLILESASTNQTSMYLCASRPTEVLGETQYFGPGTRLLVL.